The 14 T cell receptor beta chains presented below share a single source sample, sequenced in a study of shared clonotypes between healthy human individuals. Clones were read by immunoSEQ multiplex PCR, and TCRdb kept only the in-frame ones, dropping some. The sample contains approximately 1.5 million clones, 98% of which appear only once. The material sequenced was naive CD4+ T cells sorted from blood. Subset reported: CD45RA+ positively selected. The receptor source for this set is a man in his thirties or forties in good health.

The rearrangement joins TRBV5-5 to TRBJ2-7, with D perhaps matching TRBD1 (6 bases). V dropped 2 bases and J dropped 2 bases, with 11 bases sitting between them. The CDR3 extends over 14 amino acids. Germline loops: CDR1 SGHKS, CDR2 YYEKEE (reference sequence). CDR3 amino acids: CASSFPEGAYEQYF. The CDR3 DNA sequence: TGTGCCAGCAGCTTCCCCGAGGGGGCCTACGAGCAGTACTTC.

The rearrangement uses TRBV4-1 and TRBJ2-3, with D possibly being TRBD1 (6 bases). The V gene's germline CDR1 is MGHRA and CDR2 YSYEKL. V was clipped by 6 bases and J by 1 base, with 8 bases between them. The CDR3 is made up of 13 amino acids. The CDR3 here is CASRKGGTDTQYF. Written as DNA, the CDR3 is TGCGCCAGCAGAAAGGGGGGCACAGATACGCAGTATTTT.

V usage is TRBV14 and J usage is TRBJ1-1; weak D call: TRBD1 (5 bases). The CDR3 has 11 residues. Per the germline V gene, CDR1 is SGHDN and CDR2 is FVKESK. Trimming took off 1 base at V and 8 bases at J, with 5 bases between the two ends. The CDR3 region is CASSQAGEAFF. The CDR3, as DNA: TGTGCCAGCAGCCAAGCAGGGGAAGCTTTCTTT. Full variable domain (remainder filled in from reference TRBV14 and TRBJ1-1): EAGVTQFPSHSVIEKGQTVTLRCDPISGHDNLYWYRRVMGKEIKFLLHFVKESKQDESGMPNNRFLAERTGGTYSTLKVQPAELEDSGVYFCASSQAGEAFFGQGTRLTVV.

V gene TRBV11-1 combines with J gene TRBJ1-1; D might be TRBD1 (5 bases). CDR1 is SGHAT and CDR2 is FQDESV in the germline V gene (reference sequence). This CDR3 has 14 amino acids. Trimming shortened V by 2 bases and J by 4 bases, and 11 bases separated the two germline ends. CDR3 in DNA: TGTGCCAGCAGCTTACGGGGCAGTAGCACTGAAGCTTTCTTT. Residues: CASSLRGSSTEAFF.

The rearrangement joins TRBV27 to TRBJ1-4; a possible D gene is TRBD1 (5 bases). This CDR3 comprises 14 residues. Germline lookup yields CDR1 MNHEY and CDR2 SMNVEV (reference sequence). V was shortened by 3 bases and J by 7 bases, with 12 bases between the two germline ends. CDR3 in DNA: TGTGCCAGCAGTTTCCGGGGACCTCCTGAAAAACTGTTTTTT. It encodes CASSFRGPPEKLFF.

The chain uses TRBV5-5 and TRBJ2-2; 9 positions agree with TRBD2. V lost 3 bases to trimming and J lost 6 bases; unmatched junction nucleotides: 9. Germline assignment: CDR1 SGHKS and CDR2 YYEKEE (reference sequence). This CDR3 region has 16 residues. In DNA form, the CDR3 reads TGTGCCAGCAGCTCCATTGGCGGGAGGGCCCCCGGGGAGCTGTTTTTT. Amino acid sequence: CASSSIGGRAPGELFF.

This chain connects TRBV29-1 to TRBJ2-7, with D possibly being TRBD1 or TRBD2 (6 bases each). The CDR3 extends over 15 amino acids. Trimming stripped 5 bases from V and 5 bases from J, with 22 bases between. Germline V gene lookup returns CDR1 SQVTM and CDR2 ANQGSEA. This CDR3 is CSVPIPSRGLNEQYF. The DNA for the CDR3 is TGCAGCGTTCCTATTCCCAGCAGGGGACTCAACGAGCAGTACTTC.

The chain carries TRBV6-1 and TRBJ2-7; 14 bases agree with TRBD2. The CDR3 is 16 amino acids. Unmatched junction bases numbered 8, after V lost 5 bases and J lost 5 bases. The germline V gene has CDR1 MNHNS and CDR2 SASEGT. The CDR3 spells CASSQGGLAGANEQYF. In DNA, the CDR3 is TGTGCCAGCAGTCAAGGGGGACTAGCGGGAGCTAACGAGCAGTACTTC.

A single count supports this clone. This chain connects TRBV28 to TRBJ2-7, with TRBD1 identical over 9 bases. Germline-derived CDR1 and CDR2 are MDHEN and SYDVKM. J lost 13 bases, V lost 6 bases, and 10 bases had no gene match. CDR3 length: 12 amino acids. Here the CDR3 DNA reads TGTGCCAGCAGCCCCCCGGGACAGGGAAAATACTTC. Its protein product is CASSPPGQGKYF.

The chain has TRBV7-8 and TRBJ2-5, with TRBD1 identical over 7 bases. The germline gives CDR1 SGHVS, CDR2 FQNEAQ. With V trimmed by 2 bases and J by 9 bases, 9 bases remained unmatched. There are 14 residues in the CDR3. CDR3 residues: CASSLLQGQGAQYF. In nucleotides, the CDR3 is TGTGCCAGCAGCTTATTGCAGGGCCAGGGGGCCCAGTACTTC.

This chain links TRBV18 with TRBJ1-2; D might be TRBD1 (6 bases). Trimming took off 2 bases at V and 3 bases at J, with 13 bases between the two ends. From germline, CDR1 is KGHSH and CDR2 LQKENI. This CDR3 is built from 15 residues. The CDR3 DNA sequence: TGTGCCAGCTCACCAAGGGGGGGCTTTGACTATGGCTACACCTTC. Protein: CASSPRGGFDYGYTF.

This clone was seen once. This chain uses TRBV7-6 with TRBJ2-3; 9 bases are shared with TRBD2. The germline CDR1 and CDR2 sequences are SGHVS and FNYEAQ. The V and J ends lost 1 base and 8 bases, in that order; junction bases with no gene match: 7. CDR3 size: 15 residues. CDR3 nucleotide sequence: TGTGCCAGCAGCTTAGGGGCGGGAGGGCCAATTACGCAGTATTTT. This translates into CASSLGAGGPITQYF.

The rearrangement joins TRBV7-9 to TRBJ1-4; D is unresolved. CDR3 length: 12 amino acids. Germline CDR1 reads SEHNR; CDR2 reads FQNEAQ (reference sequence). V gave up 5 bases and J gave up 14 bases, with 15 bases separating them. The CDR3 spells CASSPTSLALFF. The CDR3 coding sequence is TGTGCCAGCAGCCCGACGTCCCTTGCGCTGTTTTTT. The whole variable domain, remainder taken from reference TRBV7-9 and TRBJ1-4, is DTGVSQNPRHKITKRGQNVTFRCDPISEHNRLYWYRQTLGQGPEFLTYFQNEAQLEKSRLLSDRFSAERPKGSFSTLEIQRTEQGDSAMYLCASSPTSLALFFGSGTQLSVL.

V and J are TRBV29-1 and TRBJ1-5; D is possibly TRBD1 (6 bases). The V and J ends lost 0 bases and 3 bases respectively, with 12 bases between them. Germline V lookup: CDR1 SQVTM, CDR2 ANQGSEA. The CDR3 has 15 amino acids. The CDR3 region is CSVEEVGHLNQPQHF. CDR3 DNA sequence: TGCAGCGTTGAAGAGGTGGGACACCTCAATCAGCCCCAGCATTTT.